Listed below are T cell receptor beta chains from one sample, sequenced in a study of T cells in Graves' hyperthyroidism and ophthalmopathy. TCRdb reanalysed the multiplex PCR reads using MiXCR and keeps one entry per CDR3 protein. The table records hundreds of thousands of distinct CDR3 sequences, about 15% of them present only once. Specimen: blood. Receptors originate from a woman younger than 30 with Graves' hyperthyroidism. CDR3s include the opening cysteine and the closing phenylalanine or tryptophan. The D gene is left open where the match is weak. A clone size is listed for some rows: how often the clone was seen (once, few, many), or a class if it is expanded.

few | TRBJ2-2 | TRBV7-9 | TRBD1 | CASSLLGQGPGELFF | TGTGCCAGCAGCTTATTAGGACAGGGGCCCGGGGAGCTGTTTTTT
- | TRBJ2-1 | TRBV7-9 | - | CASSNSSYTYNEQFF | TGTGCCAGCAGCAACTCTAGTTATACCTACAATGAGCAGTTCTTC
- | TRBJ2-2 | TRBV7-9 | - | CASRAKPGTSMELFF | TGTGCCAGCAGGGCTAAGCCGGGAACTTCGATGGAGCTGTTTTTT
- | TRBJ2-1 | TRBV18 | TRBD2 | CASSPPSGLVVTQDNEQFF | TGTGCCAGCTCACCACCCTCGGGACTAGTAGTAACCCAGGACAATGAGCAGTTCTTC
- | TRBJ2-1 | TRBV7-3 | - | CASSQGTSDEQFF | TGCGCCAGCAGCCAAGGCACATCGGATGAGCAGTTCTTC
- | TRBJ2-4 | TRBV25-1 | TRBD1 | CASSEGTGALAKNIQYF | TGTGCCAGCAGTGAAGGGACAGGGGCCCTAGCCAAAAACATTCAGTACTTC
many | TRBJ2-1 | TRBV27 | TRBD2 | CASRPIAGEGNEQFF | TGTGCCAGCAGGCCCATAGCGGGCGAGGGTAATGAGCAGTTCTTC
many | TRBJ2-1 | TRBV30 | - | CAWSDGVAQFF | TGTGCCTGGAGTGACGGGGTTGCGCAGTTCTTC
many | TRBJ1-3 | TRBV5-5 | - | CASSLDEVRSSRYF | TGTGCCAGCAGCTTGGATGAGGTCCGGTCAAGTAGATATTTT
few | TRBJ1-4 | TRBV20-1 | TRBD1 | CSARDRRGGGHEKLFF | TGCAGTGCTAGAGATCGACGGGGAGGGGGCCATGAAAAACTGTTTTTT
many | TRBJ1-2 | TRBV5-5 | TRBD1 | CASSLRGQGDGYTF | TGTGCCAGCAGCTTGAGGGGACAGGGTGATGGCTACACCTTC
few | TRBJ2-3 | TRBV30 | - | CAFKVGRSSSRDTQYF | TGTGCCTTCAAAGTGGGCAGGTCGAGTAGTAGAGATACGCAGTATTTT
many | TRBJ2-1 | TRBV6-5 | - | CASSYGPSNMVRNEQFF | TGTGCCAGCAGTTACGGGCCTAGCAACATGGTTCGCAATGAGCAGTTCTTC
few | TRBJ2-6 | TRBV30 | TRBD1 | CAWLQGPILSGANVLTF | TGTGCCTGGTTACAGGGGCCAATCCTCTCTGGGGCCAACGTCCTGACTTTC
many | TRBJ2-1 | TRBV24-1 | - | CATSVISHNEQFF | TGTGCCACCAGTGTAATAAGCCACAATGAGCAGTTCTTC
many | TRBJ2-5 | TRBV28 | TRBD2 | CASSLGGTSGIGETQYF | TGTGCCAGCTCCTTAGGAGGGACTAGCGGGATTGGAGAGACCCAGTACTTC